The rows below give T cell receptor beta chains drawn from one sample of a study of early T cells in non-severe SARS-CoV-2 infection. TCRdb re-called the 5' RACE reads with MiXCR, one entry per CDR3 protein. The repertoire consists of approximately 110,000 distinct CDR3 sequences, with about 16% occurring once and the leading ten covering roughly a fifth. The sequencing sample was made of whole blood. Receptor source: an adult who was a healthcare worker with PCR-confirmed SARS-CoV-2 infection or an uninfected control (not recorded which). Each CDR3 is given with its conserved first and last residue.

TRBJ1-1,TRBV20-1,CSARGSRTEAFF
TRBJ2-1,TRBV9,CASSGPPLSYNEQFF
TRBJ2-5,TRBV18,CASAPGQQETQYF
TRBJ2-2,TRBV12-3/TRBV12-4,CASSSTGKGGELFF
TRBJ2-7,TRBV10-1,CASSEYLAGPYEQYF
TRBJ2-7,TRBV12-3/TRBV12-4,CASSLGQPSYEQYF
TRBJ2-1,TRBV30,CAWIPKLVSYNEQFF
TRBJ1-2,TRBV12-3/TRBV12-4,CASSLDRKDGYTF
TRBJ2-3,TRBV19,CASSLQLDRADTQYF
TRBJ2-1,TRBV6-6,CASSYGPLSPPHEQFF
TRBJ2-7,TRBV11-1,CASSLFASSLSSYEQYF
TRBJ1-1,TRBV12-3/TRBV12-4,CASTSLTGGTEAFF
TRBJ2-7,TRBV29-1,CSVSEAHEQYF
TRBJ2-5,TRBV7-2,CASSPGTSRETQYF